This T cell receptor beta chain is drawn from a study of molecular identifiers for immune sequencing clone quantification. Study conclusions and caveats: Among effectors, clones above 20 RNA copies held over 98% of molecules; among naive cells, under 1%.

TCRdb re-called the PCR reads through MiXCR, storing one row per CDR3 protein. This sample has about 510,000 distinct CDR3 sequences; over 20% occur once, and the top ten carry 0.65% to 0.95%. V lost 6 bases to trimming and J lost 4 bases, with 10 bases between them. Germline V lookup: CDR1 SGHDT, CDR2 YYEEEE. This CDR3 is 12 amino acids long. Worth noting for this clonotype: What it binds is not known.

The TCR comes from a human donor in good health. Some libraries in this study had Jurkat cell RNA spiked in. Sequencing input: naive CD8+ T cells from blood, with Jurkat cell RNA spiked in. The subset: FACS-sorted CD8+CD4-CCR7+CD45RA+ naive T cells. V and J are TRBV5-6 and TRBJ2-5, with D uncertain. In DNA, the CDR3 is TGTGCCAGCAACGGCTTACGAGAGACCCAGTACTTC. Translating gives CASNGLRETQYF.